One sample yielded the 2 T cell receptor beta chains listed below, sequenced in a study of cytomegalovirus exposure and HLA in healthy donors. Repertoires were generated with immunoSEQ multiplex PCR, while TCRdb's copy carries only in-frame clones and drops some. The table includes more than 95,000 clones, more than 75% detected once. The specimen was PBMCs. All receptors derive from a man aged 18-30 years in good health and CMV-seronegative.

The gene calls are TRBV5-6 and TRBJ2-5; D gene uncertain. Trimming pared 0 bases from V and 5 bases from J, leaving 8 bases between. The CDR3 is made up of 13 amino acids. Germline CDR1 reads SGHDT; CDR2 reads YYEEEE. This CDR3 is CASSLVHGETQYF. CDR3 in DNA: TGTGCCAGCAGCTTGGTCCACGGGGAGACCCAGTACTTC.

The V call is TRBV28, the J call TRBJ1-1, with D unresolved. The CDR3 totals 15 residues. V was trimmed by 5 bases and J by 1 base, leaving 14 bases between them. Germline V gives CDR1 MDHEN, CDR2 SYDVKM. The chain's CDR3 is CASSLLTGSNTEAFF. The CDR3 bases are TGTGCCAGCAGTCTGTTAACGGGGTCGAACACTGAAGCTTTCTTT.